What follows are 30 T cell receptor beta chains derived from one specimen sequenced in a study of cytomegalovirus exposure and HLA in healthy donors. The PCR contained 60 Vbeta and 13 Jbeta primers. Data came from immunoSEQ multiplex PCR; TCRdb stores just in-frame clones and leaves some out. There are more than 95,000 clones in the sample; 60% to 80% occur only once, and about 3.3% lies in the top ten. Sequencing was carried out using PBMCs. These receptors all come from a woman between 45 and 65 years old in good health and CMV-seronegative.

This chain uses TRBV30 with TRBJ1-2; no clear D. V shed 1 base and J shed 5 bases, with 17 bases lying between them. The CDR3 loop spans 15 amino acids. Germline CDR1 is GTSNPN and CDR2 is SVGIG (reference sequence). In DNA, the CDR3 is TGTGCCTGGAGTGGCTCCCTAGGAGCCATTTATGGCTACACCTTC. Translation: CAWSGSLGAIYGYTF.

CDR3 DNA: TGTGCCAGCAGCCGCGGGACTAGCGGGGGGTACACAGATACGCAGTATTTT. Protein product: CASSRGTSGGYTDTQYF. The chain couples TRBV7-9 to TRBJ2-3; 15 nucleotides match TRBD2. Per the germline V gene, CDR1 is SEHNR and CDR2 is FQNEAQ (reference sequence). With 5 bases clipped from V and 2 bases from J, the junction kept 5 bases outside the gene matches. This CDR3 comprises 17 residues.

Of note for this clone: Mismatch with germline at one junction end may stem from a read error. The rearrangement joins TRBV7-9 to TRBJ1-3; D unresolved. Germline CDR1 is SEHNR and CDR2 is FQNEAQ (reference sequence). The CDR3 runs 16 residues. The CDR3 DNA reads TGTTCCAGCAGCTCCCGCCGGAGGGCCGAGGGAAACACCATATATTTT. It translates to CSSSSRRRAEGNTIYF.

The V and J genes are TRBV9 and TRBJ2-5; tentative D call: TRBD1 (6 bases). The J call may be in error: the DNA end matches TRBJ2-7 better. The germline V gene has CDR1 SGDLS and CDR2 YYNGEE. The CDR3 is 12 residues long. The CDR3 here is CASSVVGGEQYF. CDR3 nucleotides: TGTGCCAGCAGCGTAGTAGGGGGCGAGCAGTACTTC.

This chain connects TRBV6-5 to TRBJ1-4, with 8 bases that match TRBD1. The CDR3 is made up of 14 amino acids. CDR1 and CDR2 from the germline V gene are MNHEY and SVGAGI. V lost 6 bases, J lost 7 bases, and 7 bases stayed unmatched. DNA of the CDR3: TGTGCCAGCAGCCCAGGGGGCCGAGGTGAAAAACTGTTTTTT. It is translated as CASSPGGRGEKLFF.

This clone was picked up one time. The chain links TRBV9 to TRBJ2-2; D gene ambiguous. The CDR3 totals 14 residues. Germline CDR1 reads SGDLS; CDR2 reads YYNGEE. Deletions cut 3 bases from V and 2 bases from J, with 8 bases between. CDR3 amino acids: CASSGSGNTGELFF. The CDR3 DNA reads TGTGCCAGCAGCGGGAGTGGCAACACCGGGGAGCTGTTTTTT.

The chain couples TRBV2 to TRBJ2-3; TRBD2 aligns across 10 bases. This CDR3 has 15 residues. The trim removed 6 bases at V and 3 bases at J, leaving 6 bases unmatched. Germline CDR1 SNHLY, CDR2 FYNNEI. The CDR3 sequence is CASSFVAGGTDTQYF. CDR3 sequence (DNA): TGTGCCAGCAGCTTCGTAGCGGGAGGAACAGATACGCAGTATTTT. The variable domain in full, completed from reference TRBV2 and TRBJ2-3, reads EPEVTQTPSHQVTQMGQEVILRCVPISNHLYFYWYRQILGQKVEFLVSFYNNEISEKSEIFDDQFSVERPDGSNFTLKIRSTKLEDSAMYFCASSFVAGGTDTQYFGPGTRLTVL.

The chain joins TRBV2 to TRBJ2-7; 10 bases agree with TRBD2. CDR3 length equals 14 residues. The J segment lost 3 bases and the V segment lost 6 bases, leaving 5 bases of the junction unmatched. CDR1 SNHLY and CDR2 FYNNEI come from the germline V gene. The CDR3 loop is CASREGLANYEQYF. In DNA form, the CDR3 reads TGTGCCAGCAGAGAGGGACTAGCGAACTACGAGCAGTACTTC.

The chain couples TRBV28 to TRBJ1-5; the match to TRBD1 covers 9 bases. Trimming removed 7 bases from V and 6 bases from J; junction bases left unmatched: 10. Germline CDR1 reads MDHEN; CDR2 reads SYDVKM. There are 15 residues in the CDR3. The CDR3 sequence is CASTYPGQGVQPQHF. Written as DNA, the CDR3 is TGTGCCAGCACTTACCCGGGACAGGGAGTTCAGCCCCAGCATTTT.

The sample holds a few counts of this clone. The chain couples TRBV6-4 to TRBJ2-3; 9 bases are a match to TRBD2. CDR3 size: 14 residues. Germline V gene sequence: CDR1 MRHNA, CDR2 SNTAGT. V gave up 4 bases and J gave up 4 bases; unmatched junction bases: 3. The CDR3 reads CASSVAGGADTQYF. CDR3 in DNA: TGTGCCAGCAGTGTTGCGGGAGGGGCAGATACGCAGTATTTT.

The chain uses TRBV5-6 and TRBJ2-7; D unclear. Germline V gene lookup returns CDR1 SGHDT and CDR2 YYEEEE. This CDR3 has 15 residues. V shed 4 bases and J shed 4 bases, with 18 bases lying between them. The CDR3 DNA is TGTGCCAGCAGCGACCACCTGCCGACTGAGTACGAGCAGTACTTC. Amino acid sequence: CASSDHLPTEYEQYF.

The genes are TRBV7-2 and TRBJ2-4; TRBD2 is a possible D gene (5 bases). This CDR3 is built from 14 residues. CDR1 SGHTA and CDR2 FQGNSA come from the germline V gene. Trimming shortened V by 1 base and J by 10 bases, and 14 bases separated the two germline ends. CDR3 nucleotide sequence: TGTGCCAGCAGCTTAGAAGGTAGCGACTATATTCAGTACTTC. Protein product: CASSLEGSDYIQYF. Drawing the rest from reference TRBV7-2 and TRBJ2-4, the complete variable domain is GAGVSQSPSNKVTEKGKDVELRCDPISGHTALYWYRQSLGQGLEFLIYFQGNSAPDKSGLPSDRFSAERTGGSVSTLTIQRTQQEDSAVYLCASSLEGSDYIQYFGAGTRLSVL.

This rearrangement joins TRBV13 to TRBJ2-2; weak D call: TRBD2 (5 bases). The length of the CDR3 is 15 residues. The ends were cut back, 1 base at V and 2 bases at J, with 8 bases in the middle. Germline CDR1 reads PRHDT; CDR2 reads FYEKMQ (reference sequence). The CDR3 nucleotides are TGTGCCAGCAGCTTAGTAGCGAGTAACACCGGGGAGCTGTTTTTT. Encoded protein: CASSLVASNTGELFF.

This clone appeared a single time. The chain is built from TRBV7-9 and TRBJ1-1; a weak D match, TRBD1 (5 bases). The CDR3 loop spans 12 amino acids. Per the germline V gene, CDR1 is SEHNR and CDR2 is FQNEAQ (reference sequence). V was trimmed by 0 bases and J by 11 bases, leaving 10 bases between them. The CDR3 protein is CASSLAAGEAFF. DNA of the CDR3: TGTGCCAGCAGCTTAGCGGCGGGGGAGGCTTTCTTT. The whole variable domain, filled in from reference TRBV7-9 and TRBJ1-1, reads DTGVSQNPRHKITKRGQNVTFRCDPISEHNRLYWYRQTLGQGPEFLTYFQNEAQLEKSRLLSDRFSAERPKGSFSTLEIQRTEQGDSAMYLCASSLAAGEAFFGQGTRLTVV.

This clone was seen only a few times. The chain joins TRBV27 to TRBJ1-1; D perhaps matches TRBD1 (6 bases). The CDR3 is 14 residues long. V was pared by 7 bases and J by 1 base, with 13 bases between. The germline V gene encodes CDR1 MNHEY and CDR2 SMNVEV (reference sequence). This chain's CDR3 is CASTMGGANTEAFF. The CDR3 DNA follows: TGTGCCAGCACCATGGGGGGGGCGAACACTGAAGCTTTCTTT.

The V gene is TRBV5-1, the J gene TRBJ2-7, with TRBD2 identical over 10 bases. V dropped 1 base and J dropped 6; count of bases not matched to a gene: 7. Per germline, CDR1 SGHRS and CDR2 YFSETQ. CDR3 length: 15 residues. CDR3: CASSLQASGSREQYF. Written as DNA, the CDR3 is TGCGCCAGCAGCTTGCAGGCTAGCGGGAGCCGCGAGCAGTACTTC.

The chain joins TRBV18 to TRBJ1-1; D gene unclear. Trimming shortened V by 3 bases and J by 0 bases, and 8 bases separated the two germline ends. The CDR3 totals 14 residues. CDR1 is KGHSH and CDR2 is LQKENI in the germline V gene. This chain's CDR3 is CASSPAGMNTEAFF. In DNA form, the CDR3 reads TGTGCCAGCTCACCGGCAGGCATGAACACTGAAGCTTTCTTT.

The rearrangement uses TRBV9 and TRBJ1-3, with TRBD1 identical over 12 bases. Per germline, CDR1 SGDLS and CDR2 YYNGEE. Trimming took 4 bases from V and 5 from J; bases not matched to a gene: 25. The CDR3 has 22 amino acids. The CDR3 is CASSPLPPRDRGLEVSRNTIYF. The CDR3 DNA is TGTGCCAGCAGCCCCCTACCCCCCCGGGACAGGGGGCTCGAAGTTTCGAGAAACACCATATATTTT.

The V call is TRBV19, the J call TRBJ1-5, with 9 bases lining up with TRBD1. The CDR3 has 17 amino acids. Germline trimming cut 3 bases from V and 4 bases from J; bases unmatched to any gene: 10. Germline CDR1 reads LNHDA; CDR2 reads SQIVND (reference sequence). The CDR3 region has the DNA TGTGCCAGTAGTATTCTCCAAGCCGGGACAGGGAATCAGCCCCAGCATTTT. Protein sequence: CASSILQAGTGNQPQHF.

CDR3 loop: CASSRMGAPTEAFF. The DNA for the CDR3 is TGTGCCAGCAGTAGGATGGGGGCGCCGACTGAAGCTTTCTTT. This chain connects TRBV6-5 to TRBJ1-1; the D gene is possibly TRBD1 (6 bases). This CDR3 spans 14 amino acids. Germline-derived CDR1 and CDR2 are MNHEY and SVGAGI. Between the trimmed V and J ends, which lost 5 bases and 5 bases, there was a span of 15 bases.

V is TRBV29-1 and J is TRBJ1-2, with 9 nucleotides matching TRBD1. CDR3 length equals 14 residues. The germline gives CDR1 SQVTM, CDR2 ANQGSEA. The trim removed 2 bases at V and 4 bases at J, leaving 5 bases unmatched. This CDR3 is CSVELSDRGYGYTF. The CDR3 bases are TGCAGCGTTGAATTATCGGACAGGGGCTATGGCTACACCTTC.

J is TRBJ2-5 and V is TRBV28, with D possibly TRBD2 on 5 matching bases. The CDR3 runs 15 residues. In germline, CDR1 is MDHEN, CDR2 SYDVKM. With 6 bases removed from V and 5 bases from J, the gap between germline ends came to 19 bases. CDR3 sequence: CASSSYGVGVETQYF. CDR3 bases: TGTGCCAGCAGCTCTTACGGGGTCGGGGTCGAGACCCAGTACTTC. Filled out from reference TRBV28 and TRBJ2-5, the complete variable domain reads DVKVTQSSRYLVKRTGEKVFLECVQDMDHENMFWYRQDPGLGLRLIYFSYDVKMKEKGDIPEGYSVSREKKERFSLILESASTNQTSMYLCASSSYGVGVETQYFGPGTRLLVL.

On this clone: One junction end disagrees with the germline gene, perhaps due to a read error. This sequence joins TRBV7-9 and TRBJ1-2; D not resolved. CDR3 length: 16 amino acids. CDR1 SEHNR and CDR2 FQNEAQ come from the germline V gene (reference sequence). CDR3 residues: CSSSQNGFPRGYGYTF. Written as DNA, the CDR3 is TGTTCCAGCAGTCAAAATGGGTTTCCCAGAGGCTATGGCTACACCTTC.

This clone has just one count. This chain connects TRBV5-4 to TRBJ2-2, with 12 bases that match TRBD2. The J segment lost 7 bases and the V segment lost 3 bases, leaving 7 bases of the junction unmatched. The germline V gene encodes CDR1 SGHNT and CDR2 YYREEE (reference sequence). The CDR3 covers 16 residues. CDR3 DNA sequence: TGTGCCAGCAGCTCCCTAGCGGGAGGGCCGGACGGGGAGCTGTTTTTT. Translated, it gives CASSSLAGGPDGELFF. Complete variable domain (other parts from reference TRBV5-4 and TRBJ2-2): ETGVTQSPTHLIKTRGQQVTLRCSSQSGHNTVSWYQQALGQGPQFIFQYYREEENGRGNFPPRFSGLQFPNYSSELNVNALELDDSALYLCASSSLAGGPDGELFFGEGSRLTVL.

The rearrangement links TRBV25-1 to TRBJ2-7; D possibly corresponds to TRBD1 (6 bases). Germline V gives CDR1 MGHDK, CDR2 SYGVNS. V shed 5 bases and J shed 4 bases, with 18 bases lying between them. CDR3 size: 15 residues. CDR3 DNA: TGTGCCAGCAGTTCTCTTACTGGGCAGGGGTACGAGCAGTACTTC. This encodes CASSSLTGQGYEQYF.

This clone was seen more than once but under ten times. The DNA for the CDR3 is TGTGCCAGCAGTTCTAAGTACGAGCAGTACTTC. This encodes CASSSKYEQYF. The J gene is TRBJ2-7, the V gene TRBV27; no definite D call. Trimming took off 4 bases at V and 4 bases at J, with 5 bases between the two ends. From germline, CDR1 is MNHEY and CDR2 SMNVEV (reference sequence). There are 11 residues in the CDR3.

This clone was counted a single time. The rearrangement joins TRBV13 to TRBJ1-2; D not certain. This CDR3 has 16 amino acids. Trimming removed 0 bases from V and 2 bases from J, with 13 bases in between. In germline, CDR1 is PRHDT, CDR2 FYEKMQ (reference sequence). CDR3 in amino acids: CASSLGSPYENYGYTF. CDR3 bases: TGTGCCAGCAGCTTAGGAAGCCCTTATGAGAACTATGGCTACACCTTC.

The V call is TRBV2, the J call TRBJ1-5; no firm D call. Germline loops: CDR1 SNHLY, CDR2 FYNNEI. The CDR3 is made up of 14 amino acids. V was pared by 4 bases and J by 6 bases, with 13 bases between. Written as DNA, the CDR3 is TGTGCCAGCAGTGGTACGGGGAATATTCAGCCCCAGCATTTT. Translated, it gives CASSGTGNIQPQHF.

The chain carries TRBV6-5 and TRBJ2-7; D may be TRBD2 (6 bases). The CDR3 covers 16 residues. The germline V and J ends were trimmed by 4 bases and 3 bases, with 19 bases remaining between them. Germline CDR1 MNHEY, CDR2 SVGAGI. CDR3 protein: CASSSFPGQEGYEQYF. CDR3 sequence (DNA): TGTGCCAGCAGTTCATTTCCGGGCCAGGAGGGCTACGAGCAGTACTTC.

As concerns this clone: A read error may account for a junction end that differs from germline. The V gene is TRBV11-3, the J gene TRBJ2-2; the D is unclear. The CDR3 spans 14 residues. Germline V gene sequence: CDR1 SGHNT, CDR2 YENEEA. The CDR3 nucleotides are TGTGCCAGCAGCTTAGACTCGAACAGCGGGGAGCTGTTTTTT. This gives the protein CASSLDSNSGELFF.